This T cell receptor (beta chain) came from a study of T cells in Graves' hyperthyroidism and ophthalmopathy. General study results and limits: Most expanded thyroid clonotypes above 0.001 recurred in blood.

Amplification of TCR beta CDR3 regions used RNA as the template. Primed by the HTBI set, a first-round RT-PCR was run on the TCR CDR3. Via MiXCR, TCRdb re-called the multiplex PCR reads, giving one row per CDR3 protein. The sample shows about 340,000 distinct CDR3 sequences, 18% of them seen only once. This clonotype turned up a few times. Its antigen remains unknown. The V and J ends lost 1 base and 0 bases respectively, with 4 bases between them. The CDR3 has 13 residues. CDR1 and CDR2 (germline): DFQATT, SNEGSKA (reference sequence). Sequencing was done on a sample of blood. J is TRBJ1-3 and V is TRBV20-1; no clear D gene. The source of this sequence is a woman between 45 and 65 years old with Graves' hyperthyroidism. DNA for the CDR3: TGCAGTGCTAGAGTGAGCTCTGGAAACACCATATATTTT. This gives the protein CSARVSSGNTIYF.